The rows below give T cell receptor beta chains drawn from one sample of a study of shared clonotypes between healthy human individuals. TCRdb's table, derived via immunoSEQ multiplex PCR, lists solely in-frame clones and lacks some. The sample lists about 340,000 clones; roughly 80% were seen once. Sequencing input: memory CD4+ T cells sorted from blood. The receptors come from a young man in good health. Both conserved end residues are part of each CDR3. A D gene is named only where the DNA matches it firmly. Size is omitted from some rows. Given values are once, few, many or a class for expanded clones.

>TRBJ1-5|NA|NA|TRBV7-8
CASSLAFGGAQHF
TGTGCCAGCAGCTTAGCTTTCGGGGGGGCCCAGCATTTT
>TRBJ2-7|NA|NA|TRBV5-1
CASSSPGSSYEQYF
TGCGCCAGCAGCTCTCCAGGAAGCTCCTACGAGCAGTACTTC
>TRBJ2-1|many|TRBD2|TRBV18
CASSLGGLADSYNEQFF
TGTGCCAGCTCACTCGGTGGACTAGCGGACTCCTACAATGAGCAGTTCTTC
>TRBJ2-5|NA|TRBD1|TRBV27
CASSSWTGGEETQYF
TGTGCCAGCAGTTCTTGGACAGGGGGGGAAGAGACCCAGTACTTC
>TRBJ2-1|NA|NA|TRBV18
CASSPNFRNEQFF
TGTGCCAGCTCACCAAACTTTCGAAATGAGCAGTTCTTC
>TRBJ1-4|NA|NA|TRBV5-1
CASSDPQGDNEKLFF
TGCGCCAGCAGCGATCCTCAGGGAGATAATGAAAAACTGTTTTTT
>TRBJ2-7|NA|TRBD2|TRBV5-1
CASSLAGLALYEQYF
TGCGCCAGCAGCTTGGCGGGACTAGCCCTCTACGAGCAGTACTTC
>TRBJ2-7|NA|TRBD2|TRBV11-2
CASSLLLASGAYEQYF
TGTGCCAGCAGCTTATTGTTGGCTAGCGGAGCCTACGAGCAGTACTTC
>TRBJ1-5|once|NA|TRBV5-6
CASSLVDQPQHF
TGTGCCAGCAGCTTGGTGGATCAGCCCCAGCATTTT
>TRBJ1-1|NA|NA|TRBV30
CAWSVHSVRADTEAFF
TGTGCCTGGAGTGTACATTCGGTCAGGGCCGACACTGAAGCTTTCTTT
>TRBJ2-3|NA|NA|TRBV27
CASSLSRGFGTDTQYF
TGTGCCAGCAGTTTATCCAGGGGATTTGGCACAGATACGCAGTATTTT
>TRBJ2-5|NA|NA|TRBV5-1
CASSSPGRGASLWTQYF
TGCGCCAGCAGCTCTCCCGGGCGAGGGGCAAGTTTGTGGACCCAGTACTTC
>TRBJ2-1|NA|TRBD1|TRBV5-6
CASSRRPGQDLYNEQFF
TGTGCCAGCAGCCGCCGACCGGGACAGGACCTTTACAATGAGCAGTTCTTC
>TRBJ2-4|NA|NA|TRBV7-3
CASSSQLGNIQYF
TGTGCCAGCAGCTCGCAACTAGGCAACATTCAGTACTTC
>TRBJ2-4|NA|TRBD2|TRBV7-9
CASSPPSGNNIQYF
TGTGCCAGCAGCCCCCCAAGCGGGAACAACATTCAGTACTTC
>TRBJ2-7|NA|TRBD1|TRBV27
CASSTKLLDRDEQYF
TGTGCCAGCAGCACCAAATTACTGGACAGGGACGAGCAGTACTTC
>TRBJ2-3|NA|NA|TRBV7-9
CASSPWAITTDTQYF
TGTGCCAGCAGCCCGTGGGCGATCACCACAGATACGCAGTATTTT
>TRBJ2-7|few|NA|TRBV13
CASSLGGAPYEQYF
TGTGCCAGCAGCTTAGGGGGGGCCCCCTACGAGCAGTACTTC
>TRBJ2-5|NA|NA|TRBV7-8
CASSFSLHNQETQYF
TGTGCCAGCAGCTTCTCATTGCACAACCAAGAGACCCAGTACTTC
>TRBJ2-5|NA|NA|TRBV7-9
CASSLSRLDQYF
TGTGCCAGCAGCTTATCCCGTTTGGACCAGTACTTC
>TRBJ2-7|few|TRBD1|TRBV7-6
CASSRQGSYEQYF
TGTGCCAGCAGCCGACAGGGATCCTACGAGCAGTACTTC
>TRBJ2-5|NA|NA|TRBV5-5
CASSLRAEETQYF
TGTGCCAGCAGCTTACGGGCAGAAGAGACCCAGTACTTC
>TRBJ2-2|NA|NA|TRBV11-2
CASSSTGTGELFF
TGTGCCAGCAGCTCAACAGGAACCGGGGAGCTGTTTTTT
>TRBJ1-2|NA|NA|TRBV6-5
CASAQGSDYGYTF
TGTGCCAGCGCCCAGGGGTCCGACTATGGCTACACCTTC
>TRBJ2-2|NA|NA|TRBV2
CASTRYTGELFF
TGTGCCAGCACTAGGTACACCGGGGAGCTGTTTTTT
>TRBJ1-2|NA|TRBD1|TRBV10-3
CAINPTGVGGYTF
TGTGCCATCAACCCGACAGGGGTGGGTGGCTACACCTTC
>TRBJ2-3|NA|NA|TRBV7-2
CASSPRPTGGGGTDTQYF
TGTGCCAGCAGCCCCCGACCAACCGGGGGAGGTGGGACAGATACGCAGTATTTT
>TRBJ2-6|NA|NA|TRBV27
CASRSSGANVLTF
TGTGCCAGCCGCAGCTCTGGGGCCAACGTCCTGACTTTC
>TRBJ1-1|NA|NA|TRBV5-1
CASSWGSDTEAFF
TGCGCCAGCAGCTGGGGGTCCGATACTGAAGCTTTCTTT
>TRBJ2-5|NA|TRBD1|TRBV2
CACTGVGETQYF
TGTGCCTGTACAGGGGTAGGAGAGACCCAGTACTTC
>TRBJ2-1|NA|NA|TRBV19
CASTTIYNEQFF
TGTGCCAGTACCACAATTTACAATGAGCAGTTCTTC
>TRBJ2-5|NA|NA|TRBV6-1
CASTFQETQYF
TGTGCCAGCACATTCCAAGAGACCCAGTACTTC
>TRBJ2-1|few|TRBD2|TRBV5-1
CASSLVASGENEQFF
TGCGCCAGCAGCTTGGTGGCTAGCGGGGAGAATGAGCAGTTCTTC
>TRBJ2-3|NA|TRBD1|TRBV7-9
CASTVTGLAATDTQYF
TGTGCCAGCACCGTGACAGGGTTGGCGGCCACAGATACGCAGTATTTT
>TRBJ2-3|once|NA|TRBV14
CASSRPGRSEADTQYF
TGTGCCAGCAGTCGACCAGGGAGGAGTGAAGCAGATACGCAGTATTTT
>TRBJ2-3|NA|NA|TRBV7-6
CASSLGPGKADTQYF
TGTGCCAGCAGCTTAGGTCCAGGGAAGGCAGATACGCAGTATTTT